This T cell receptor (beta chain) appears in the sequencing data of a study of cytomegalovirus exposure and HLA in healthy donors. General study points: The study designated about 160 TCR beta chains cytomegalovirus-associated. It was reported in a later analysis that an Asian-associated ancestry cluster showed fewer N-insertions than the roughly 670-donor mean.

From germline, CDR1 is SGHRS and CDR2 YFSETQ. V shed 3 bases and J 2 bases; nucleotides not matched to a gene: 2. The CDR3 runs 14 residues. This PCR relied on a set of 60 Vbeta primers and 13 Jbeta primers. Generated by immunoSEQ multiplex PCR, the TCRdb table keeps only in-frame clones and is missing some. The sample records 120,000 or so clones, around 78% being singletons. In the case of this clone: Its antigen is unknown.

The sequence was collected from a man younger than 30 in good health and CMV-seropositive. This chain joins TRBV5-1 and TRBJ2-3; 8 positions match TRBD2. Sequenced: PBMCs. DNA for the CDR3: TGCGCCAGCAGCTCGGGAGGGAACACAGATACGCAGTATTTT. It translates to CASSSGGNTDTQYF.